The clone carrying this TCR beta chain was found a few times. Its antigen is undetermined. These data belong to a study of blood T cells in healthy people across ages. Study-wide results and limits: A roughly linear fall in TCR beta diversity per million T cells was seen with increasing age.

It was with a sample-barcoded 5' primer and a J-beta primer mix that a second PCR of roughly 7 to 12 cycles was run. MiXCR, run by TCRdb on the 5' RACE reads, gives a single entry per CDR3 protein. The sample holds hundreds of thousands of distinct CDR3 sequences, 58% seen once. The CDR3 length is 13 residues. V lost 3 bases to trimming and J lost 5 bases; unmatched junction nucleotides: 4. Germline V gene lookup returns CDR1 SQVTM and CDR2 ANQGSEA. The clonotype originates from a man aged 25-40 years in good health. The chain couples TRBV29-1 to TRBJ2-3, with 8 bases lining up with TRBD1. The sample was blood. In DNA form, the CDR3 reads TGCAGCGTTGACCAGGGGGCGGTAGATACGCAGTATTTT. Translating it yields CSVDQGAVDTQYF.